This T cell receptor beta chain derives from a study of blood T cell repertoires in COVID-19. The wider study: The study drew acute and convalescent COVID-19 samples from the United States, Italy and Spain. In each case, the material was cDNA or gDNA derived from T cells, B-cell-depleted T cells, or PBMCs.

In the authors' methods: Reference gene primers were amplified, and this amplification served to estimate nucleated cell counts. Libraries were prepared by immunoSEQ multiplex PCR; TCRdb keeps only in-frame clonotypes and omits some of them. The D gene and trimming were derived from the DNA, and the V and J assignments and clone size from that table. The sample shows around 76,000 clones, roughly 80% of them seen only once. The CDR3 spans 15 residues. V lost 1 base and J lost 5, with 11 bases in between. From germline, CDR1 is MNHEY and CDR2 SVGEGT. This clone occurred a few times. Sequenced sample: peripheral blood. The chain combines TRBV6-2 or TRBV6-3 with TRBJ2-2; tentatively, D is TRBD1 (5 bases). This sequence was found in a woman in her seventies with acute or convalescent COVID-19. The chain's CDR3 is CASSYLQGRTGELFF. For the CDR3, the DNA is TGTGCCAGCAGTTACTTGCAGGGAAGGACCGGGGAGCTGTTTTTT.